This record covers a single T cell receptor (beta chain). Its antigen is undetermined. This entry comes from a study of shared clonotypes between healthy human individuals. Study conclusions and caveats: Donors were few, which limited the genetic and exposure-history diversity represented.

Authors' methods: Junction-only sequences produced by ImmunoSEQ had no quality scores, so filtering differed. Produced via immunoSEQ multiplex PCR; TCRdb's table is partial and in-frame only. V, J and clone size reflect that table, while D and trimming were determined from the DNA. Among some 2,000,000 clones listed, 85% to 95% were seen once. Subsets obtained from CD4+ cells comprised CD45RA+ naive and CD45RA-negative memory cells. This receptor was identified in a man younger than 30 in good health. Sequencing was carried out using naive CD4+ T cells sorted from blood. Subset reported: CD45RA+ positively selected.

CDR3 protein: CASSQWGDRDNSPLHF. CDR3 sequence (DNA): TGCGCCAGCAGCCAGTGGGGGGACAGGGATAATTCACCCCTCCACTTT. The genes are TRBV4-1 and TRBJ1-6; 9 nucleotides match TRBD1. This CDR3 comprises 16 residues. V was pared by 3 bases and J by 5 bases, with 5 bases of the junction left unmatched. CDR1 and CDR2 from the germline V gene are MGHRA and YSYEKL.